Included here is one T cell receptor beta chain sequence, with context. Its antigen is unidentified. The sample originates from a study of blood T cells in healthy people across ages. Findings and caveats of the study: Roughly linearly, TCR beta diversity per million T cells fell as age increased. In long-lived donors, naive CD4+ cell counts and diversity exceeded those of aged donors.

Germline V lookup: CDR1 MNHEY, CDR2 SVGEGT. CDR3 length: 15 amino acids. V trimming: 4 bases; J trimming: 4 bases; junction bases outside the gene matches: 8. The authors ran a second PCR of roughly 6 to 12 cycles using a sample-barcoded 5' primer and a J-beta primer mix. Every cDNA was tagged by a template-switch adaptor with 12 random nucleotides. Sequencing recovered at least 2.5 million CDR3-containing paired-end reads from each sample. TCRdb redid the calling of the 5' RACE reads with MiXCR, one entry per CDR3 protein. The profile shows some 1.8 million distinct CDR3 sequences, more than 35% of them singletons.

This clonotype was sampled from a human donor in good health. The rearrangement joins TRBV6-2 or TRBV6-3 to TRBJ1-1, with TRBD1 identical over 8 bases. Material: blood. CDR3: CASSFGTGEVTEAFF. The CDR3 coding sequence is TGTGCCAGCAGTTTTGGGACAGGAGAGGTCACTGAAGCTTTCTTT.